These T cell receptor beta chains were read from a single sample in a study of Tregs in tolerant kidney transplant recipients. TCRdb's copy holds only in-frame clones and misses some; the assay was immunoSEQ multiplex PCR. Found here are over 50,000 clones, 70% to 90% of them singletons; the top ten hold roughly 2%. This sample comprised Tregs from blood, obtained before the transplant. These receptors all stem from a human donor who received a combined kidney and bone marrow transplant. Each CDR3 is given with its conserved first and last residue.

length: 15; J: TRBJ2-3; V: TRBV7-8; CDR3: CASSLRGGARDTQYF
length: 16; J: TRBJ2-3; V: TRBV29-1; CDR3: CSVKGVGTGSTDTQYF
length: 20; J: TRBJ2-1; V: TRBV15; CDR3: CATSRAGHLWGREGYNEQFF
length: 15; J: TRBJ1-6; V: TRBV9; CDR3: CASSVAGHDNSPLHF
length: 18; J: TRBJ1-6; V: TRBV12-1; CDR3: CASSFDEGRSSYNSPLHF
length: 11; J: TRBJ2-7; V: TRBV28; CDR3: CASSAPYEQYF
length: 14; J: TRBJ2-7; V: TRBV10-1; CDR3: CASSEGGQGYEQYF
length: 17; J: TRBJ2-1; V: TRBV5-1; CDR3: CASSLLVRDRGVHEQFF
length: 14; J: TRBJ2-7; V: TRBV6-1; CDR3: CASSPRGGRYEQYF
length: 13; J: TRBJ2-3; V: TRBV2; CDR3: CASSDRGTDTQYF
length: 18; J: TRBJ2-3; V: TRBV5-1; CDR3: CASSLVPAGGLRTDTQYF
length: 14; J: .; V: TRBV10-3; CDR3: CAISGGPITYEQYF
length: 15; J: TRBJ2-5; V: TRBV29-1; CDR3: CSVARLAGAQETQYF
length: 15; J: TRBJ1-4; V: TRBV7-8; CDR3: CASSLEGQANEKLFF
length: 14; J: TRBJ1-3; V: TRBV5-4; CDR3: CASSLGGTGNTIYF
length: 15; J: TRBJ2-1; V: TRBV5-1; CDR3: CASSPAGTVNNEQFF
length: 13; J: TRBJ1-6; V: TRBV6-6; CDR3: CASSYKFDSPLHF
length: 15; J: TRBJ2-7; V: TRBV5-5; CDR3: CASSRLAGGGHEQYF
length: 15; J: TRBJ1-3; V: TRBV5-4; CDR3: CASSPVGSSGNTIYF
length: 14; J: TRBJ1-1; V: TRBV14; CDR3: CASSQRTGNTEAFF
length: 13; J: TRBJ2-3; V: TRBV30; CDR3: CAWSRALADTQYF
length: 15; J: TRBJ2-1; V: TRBV10-2; CDR3: CASSGGLAGYNEQFF
length: 13; J: TRBJ2-7; V: TRBV6-5; CDR3: CASSSPGLLEQYF
length: 12; J: TRBJ1-1; V: TRBV11-3; CDR3: CASSLAGFRAFF
length: 16; J: TRBJ2-2; V: TRBV9; CDR3: CASSPRGGAFTGELFF
length: 15; J: TRBJ2-2; V: TRBV2; CDR3: CASSPSGTSAGELFF